The next 20 T cell receptor beta chains were all read from a single sample in a study of blood T cell repertoires in COVID-19. Clones were sequenced by immunoSEQ multiplex PCR, and TCRdb holds only the in-frame ones, with some missing. The repertoire holds fewer than 120,000 clones, with 87% as singletons. What was sequenced was peripheral blood. The receptors were sampled from a human donor in a cohort sampled during active COVID-19.

This clone turned up a few times. The chain has TRBV19 and TRBJ1-2; 8 bases agree with TRBD1. The ends lost 5 bases at V and 3 bases at J; junction bases unmatched: 5. CDR1 is LNHDA and CDR2 is SQIVND in the germline V gene (reference sequence). The CDR3 length is 14 residues. The CDR3: CASSPTTGDYGYTF. CDR3 nucleotides: TGTGCCAGTAGTCCAACGACAGGGGACTATGGCTACACCTTC.

The chain has TRBV11-2 and TRBJ1-1; no definite D call. CDR3 length: 14 amino acids. Germline CDR1 reads SGHAT; CDR2 reads FQNNGV. The V end was cut by 5 bases, the J end by 11 bases, with 21 bases between. The CDR3 spells CASSHTSGEAGAFF. The CDR3 DNA follows: TGTGCCAGCAGCCATACCTCCGGAGAAGCTGGGGCTTTCTTT.

CDR3 amino acids: CASSAGGRYYGYTF. The CDR3 nucleotides are TGTGCCAGCAGTGCAGGGGGCCGGTACTATGGCTACACCTTC. The chain joins TRBV27 to TRBJ1-2; 8 bases agree with TRBD1. J lost 3 bases, V lost 5 bases, and 5 bases had no gene match. CDR1 MNHEY and CDR2 SMNVEV come from the germline V gene (reference sequence). CDR3 size: 14 residues.

This clone was counted between two and nine times. The chain links TRBV2 to TRBJ1-1, with a possible D match to TRBD1 (6 bases). This CDR3 comprises 16 residues. V lost 4 bases and J lost 1, with 16 bases in between. Germline values: CDR1 SNHLY, CDR2 FYNNEI. This CDR3 is CASSVPTQGKNTEAFF. CDR3 DNA: TGTGCCAGCAGTGTCCCTACCCAGGGGAAGAACACTGAAGCTTTCTTT.

This clone occurred once. J is TRBJ2-5 and V is TRBV27, with 7 nucleotides matching TRBD1. CDR1 and CDR2 (germline): MNHEY, SMNVEV (reference sequence). CDR3 length equals 13 residues. The ends lost 6 bases at V and 5 bases at J; junction bases unmatched: 6. The CDR3 is CASRTGVEETQYF. The CDR3 DNA is TGTGCCAGCAGAACAGGGGTTGAGGAGACCCAGTACTTC.

On this clone itself: The same CDR3 also results from other DNA sequences found in this sample. This chain uses TRBV30 with TRBJ1-6; weak D call: TRBD1 (6 bases). Germline CDR1 reads GTSNPN; CDR2 reads SVGIG (reference sequence). The CDR3 is made up of 13 amino acids. The V end was cut by 3 bases, the J end by 6 bases, with 9 bases between. The CDR3 sequence: CAWRGAGNSPLHF. The CDR3 region has the DNA TGTGCCTGGAGGGGGGCTGGTAATTCACCCCTCCACTTT. Based on the CDR3 plus reference TRBV30 and TRBJ1-6, the full variable domain is SQTIHQWPATLVQPVGSPLSLECTVEGTSNPNLYWYRQAAGRGLQLLFYSVGIGQISSEVPQNLSASRPQDRQFILSSKKLLLSDSGFYLCAWRGAGNSPLHFGNGTRLTVT.

The chain combines TRBV28 with TRBJ1-4; the D gene is possibly TRBD1 (5 bases). In germline, CDR1 is MDHEN, CDR2 SYDVKM. The CDR3 extends over 14 amino acids. Between the trimmed V and J ends, which lost 5 bases and 7 bases, there was a span of 14 bases. CDR3 region: CASSQTGTSEKLFF. The DNA of the CDR3 is TGTGCCAGCAGTCAAACAGGAACGAGTGAAAAACTGTTTTTT.

V usage is TRBV27 and J usage is TRBJ2-7; the D gene is possibly TRBD1 (5 bases). Germline CDR1 is MNHEY and CDR2 is SMNVEV (reference sequence). Trimming cost V 7 bases and J 4 bases, with 14 bases left between them. CDR3 length equals 13 residues. DNA of the CDR3: TGTGCCAGCACCCTACGCCAGGGATACGAGCAGTACTTC. It encodes CASTLRQGYEQYF.

This chain joins TRBV10-3 and TRBJ1-1, with D uncertain. The V and J ends lost 6 bases and 0 bases respectively, with 8 bases between them. The CDR3 consists of 13 residues. CDR1 and CDR2 from the germline V gene are ENHRY and SYGVKD. CDR3 bases: TGTGCCATCAGCCTGAGTTTGAACACTGAAGCTTTCTTT. Residues: CAISLSLNTEAFF.

A single count supports this clone. V is TRBV5-1 and J is TRBJ2-3; a possible D gene is TRBD2 (6 bases). CDR1 and CDR2 (germline): SGHRS, YFSETQ. V was clipped by 0 bases and J by 0 bases, with 11 bases between them. The CDR3 totals 16 residues. The CDR3 protein is CASSLAVSGSTDTQYF. Written as DNA, the CDR3 is TGCGCCAGCAGCTTGGCCGTTAGCGGAAGCACAGATACGCAGTATTTT.

On this clone: Within the sample, other DNA sequences also encode this same CDR3. The rearrangement links TRBV7-2 to TRBJ2-7, with TRBD2 identical over 8 bases. CDR1 is SGHTA and CDR2 is FQGNSA in the germline V gene. This CDR3 has 15 residues. V lost 3 bases, J lost 1 base, and 5 bases stayed unmatched. The CDR3 loop reads CASSFTSGSSYEQYF. CDR3 coding DNA: TGTGCCAGCAGCTTTACTAGCGGTTCTTCCTACGAGCAGTACTTC.

This clone was detected only once. V is TRBV7-3 and J is TRBJ2-1, with D possibly matching TRBD2 (6 bases). The CDR3 is 16 amino acids. The germline V and J ends were trimmed by 5 bases and 1 base, with 15 bases remaining between them. In germline, CDR1 is SGHTA, CDR2 FQGTGA. CDR3: CASSIAGSTSYNEQFF. The DNA for the CDR3 is TGTGCCAGCAGCATAGCCGGGAGCACGTCCTACAATGAGCAGTTCTTC.

The V and J genes are TRBV11-2 and TRBJ2-1; TRBD1 aligns across 10 bases. J gave up 4 bases and V 6 bases, and 6 bases lay outside the gene matches. The CDR3 totals 15 residues. The germline V gene encodes CDR1 SGHAT and CDR2 FQNNGV. CDR3: CASSSDRGEYNEQFF. The CDR3 DNA follows: TGTGCCAGCAGTTCGGACAGGGGGGAATACAATGAGCAGTTCTTC.

The chain joins TRBV15 to TRBJ2-1, with 13 bases that match TRBD2. The V and J ends lost 1 base and 8 bases, in that order; junction bases with no gene match: 2. From germline, CDR1 is LNHNV and CDR2 YYDKDF (reference sequence). The CDR3 consists of 15 residues. DNA for the CDR3: TGTGCCACCAGCAGAGGGGGACTAGCGGGACATGAGCAGTTCTTC. The encoded protein is CATSRGGLAGHEQFF.

In nucleotides, the CDR3 is TGTGCCAGCAGCTCTCAGGGGGCGGGTGAAAACACCATATATTTT. It encodes CASSSQGAGENTIYF. This chain connects TRBV5-8 to TRBJ1-3; TRBD1 matches 8 bases. CDR1 SGHTS and CDR2 YDEGEE come from the germline V gene. The CDR3 spans 15 residues. Germline trimming cut 3 bases from V and 6 bases from J; bases unmatched to any gene: 8.

The V gene is TRBV9, the J gene TRBJ2-5; D might be TRBD2 (6 bases). V lost 0 bases, J lost 2 bases, and 11 bases lay in between. The CDR3 covers 15 residues. The germline CDR1 and CDR2 sequences are SGDLS and YYNGEE. CDR3 bases: TGTGCCAGCAGCGTAGGGGTTCGGGGGCAAGAGACCCAGTACTTC. Amino acid sequence: CASSVGVRGQETQYF.

This chain connects TRBV5-5 to TRBJ1-5, with D possibly matching TRBD1 (6 bases). CDR3 length: 14 residues. From germline, CDR1 is SGHKS and CDR2 YYEKEE (reference sequence). The V gene lost 0 bases and the J gene lost 7 bases, with 11 bases spanning the gap. CDR3 amino acids: CASSLEQGKQPQHF. Written as DNA, the CDR3 is TGTGCCAGCAGCTTGGAACAGGGAAAACAGCCCCAGCATTTT.

The V and J genes are TRBV7-2 and TRBJ1-5; D unresolved. Between the trimmed V and J ends, which lost 2 bases and 5 bases, there was a span of 13 bases. Germline V gene data show CDR1 as SGHTA and CDR2 as FQGNSA. This CDR3 is 15 amino acids long. The CDR3 spells CASSLFSSPDQPQHF. CDR3 DNA sequence: TGTGCCAGCAGCTTATTTAGTAGTCCCGATCAGCCCCAGCATTTT. The full variable domain, with the rest looked up from reference TRBV7-2 and TRBJ1-5, is GAGVSQSPSNKVTEKGKDVELRCDPISGHTALYWYRQSLGQGLEFLIYFQGNSAPDKSGLPSDRFSAERTGGSVSTLTIQRTQQEDSAVYLCASSLFSSPDQPQHFGDGTRLSIL.

The J gene is TRBJ2-1, the V gene TRBV7-3, with 9 bases fitting TRBD1. This CDR3 comprises 15 residues. V dropped 5 bases and J dropped 2; count of bases not matched to a gene: 4. In germline, CDR1 is SGHTA, CDR2 FQGTGA. Here the CDR3 reads CASSRGTGPYNEQFF. CDR3 DNA sequence: TGTGCCAGCAGCCGCGGGACAGGGCCCTACAATGAGCAGTTCTTC.

The rearrangement joins TRBV30 to TRBJ2-2; D is possibly TRBD2 (6 bases). V was pared by 0 bases and J by 3 bases, with 11 bases between. The CDR3 totals 15 residues. Looked up from germline, CDR1 is GTSNPN and CDR2 is SVGIG (reference sequence). The CDR3 here is CAWSVGGSDTGELFF. In DNA form, the CDR3 reads TGTGCCTGGAGTGTAGGAGGGAGCGACACCGGGGAGCTGTTTTTT.